The sequence of this T cell receptor beta chain was determined in a study of T cells in Graves' hyperthyroidism and ophthalmopathy (dated 2019 in TCRdb). Turning to the overall study: Peripheral blood was collected at initial diagnosis, before any treatment. The paper reports TCR Vbeta CDR3 sequencing of approximately 140 peripheral blood samples: under 45 ophthalmopathy, about 75 hyperthyroidism and 17 progressor patients. TCR V-J signatures able to tell the groups apart were searched for in a discovery cohort of 100 patients, of whom under 45 had Graves' ophthalmopathy and 57 had stable Graves' hyperthyroidism. Whether ophthalmopathy could be predicted prospectively was tested in an independent validation cohort made up of some 20 hyperthyroidism patients plus 17 patients who later progressed to ophthalmopathy. In addition, the study compared T-cell repertoires in thyroid tissue and in blood from 6 or 7 Graves' hyperthyroidism patients. Once sampling was done, hyperthyroidism patients were given methimazole at a starting dose of 30 mg daily, whereas ophthalmopathy patients were given high-dose intravenous methylprednisolone. The 85 to 100 discovery patients were divided at random into training and test sets in a 7:3 ratio.

TCR beta CDR3 regions were amplified from RNA transcripts. The first round of RT-PCR for the TCR CDR3 was performed with the HTBI primer set and the Qiagen OneStep RT-PCR kit. A second multiplex PCR round built the libraries, followed by size selection and purification. Libraries were sequenced paired-end with 100 bp reads on an Illumina HiSeq2000. Per the source publication's procedure: SOAPnuke was used to process the raw data, removing reads that contained adapters or uncalled bases, had a mean Phred below 15, or lacked an exact match to the constant primer or identifier. COPE v1.2.5 was used to merge the high-quality paired reads, and each unique nucleotide sequence was defined as a clonotype. Clonotypes were aligned to IMGT TRBV, TRBD and TRBJ reference segments using MiTCR v1.1. Analysis was restricted to V-J combinations with a frequency above 0.0001, which covered about 99% of repertoires. A TCS score was defined as the ratio between F50 (clonal expansion) and ExV (chaos), using BLOSUM62-based TCRdist between CDR3 peptides within each V-J. Welch's t-statistics and random forest reduced some 510 V-J features to 13, which were used in a naive Bayes classifier (R e1071). TCRdb cleaned the public reads at Q25 with fastp, built clones with MiXCR and kept in-frame beta chains. Records with the same CDR3 protein are collapsed into one entry carrying the most frequent genes and DNA. The V and J calls here are based on TCRdb, not the publication. This sample gives some 210,000 distinct CDR3 sequences in total; 17% of them show up just once. The ten top clones hold approximately 46% of the sample.

General study outcomes and caveats: A 13 V-J signature model separated ophthalmopathy from stable hyperthyroidism, with just over 85% sensitivity and roughly 82% specificity in cross-validation and 80%/75% in testing. In validation, the model predicted progression to ophthalmopathy with over 65% sensitivity and approximately 74% specificity, a median of around 6.6 months before onset. Most expanded thyroid clonotypes (frequency above 0.001) were also detected in blood, suggesting blood repertoires may reflect thyroid immune responses. No statistical method was used to fix the sample size in advance, and group allocation was not hidden from the investigators.

Graves' hyperthyroidism was defined as stable when no progression to ophthalmopathy occurred over 18 months of follow-up. Hyperthyroidism patients were newly diagnosed, with disease duration under 2 months, and aged 18 to 65 years. Any patient with an uncontrolled infection, another autoimmune disease, pregnancy or lactation was excluded. Diagnoses were established on the basis of clinical symptoms, serum thyroxine and TRAb, thyroid ultrasound, and orbital computed tomography. Ficoll-Paque density gradient centrifugation was used to isolate PBMCs from 8 to 10 ml of fresh peripheral blood. Total RNA was extracted using Trizol reagent, and RNA quality was assessed on an Agilent 2100 Bioanalyzer. This clonotype has a handful of counts. It lacks a known antigen. No base-level quality is on record; no much larger clone is a single base apart. CDR1 is given as SGHRS and CDR2 as YFSETQ, both from the germline V gene. The CDR3 sequence holds 11 residues, the cysteine and phenylalanine included. Only the CDR3 part of the read is kept: 33 bases, read in frame from the first base. The junction shows trimming of 5 bases on V and 8 bases on J, plus 7 bases between the germline ends.

Recombination linked TRBV5-1 to TRBJ2-2; no D segment can be confidently identified. Material for sequencing was blood. This clonotype originated in a man aged 45-65 years with Graves' hyperthyroidism. The encoded CDR3 is CASSKRGELFF. The nucleotide sequence is given as TGCGCCAGCAGTAAGAGAGGGGAGCTGTTTTTT.